The clone carrying this T cell receptor (beta chain) was picked up a small number of times. No antigen is known for it. The CDR3 is 14 residues long. Germline V gene sequence: CDR1 LGHNA, CDR2 YNFKEQ. The V end lost 0 bases, the J end lost 6 bases, and 9 bases lay between the germline ends. This record belongs to a study of CD8 T cells in ankylosing spondylitis. Each TCR beta library was made by quantitative 5'-RACE that incorporated molecular barcodes. Using its own MiXCR run on the 5' RACE reads, TCRdb lists one record per CDR3 protein. The sample yields under 200,000 distinct CDR3 sequences, around 9.6% seen once. Overall study results and limits: Significant enrichment of disease-linked clones was reported in matched ankylosing spondylitis synovial fluid. Characteristic, it appeared, of ankylosing spondylitis blood was a TCR beta motif of roughly eight highly homologous variants. Some motif variants had been reported before (in reactive arthritis synovial fluid and blood).

Sample: blood, either unsorted or a sorted T cell fraction (not recorded which). V gene TRBV4-2 combines with J gene TRBJ2-1; D gene ambiguous. This clonotype originated in a female donor with ankylosing spondylitis or in good health (not recorded which). DNA of the CDR3: TGTGCCAGCAGCCAAGAAACCACCCTCAATGAGCAGTTCTTC. Translation: CASSQETTLNEQFF.